This TCR beta chain was captured by sequencing in a study of response to subunit inactivated influenza vaccine. The table lists this clonotype with a few counts. Its specificity is unknown. Via MiXCR, TCRdb re-called the RT-PCR reads, giving one row per CDR3 protein. The table lists 530,000 or so distinct CDR3 sequences, about 14% of them singletons. The CDR3 covers 15 residues. V shed 5 bases, J shed 3 bases, and the junction held 7 bases outside the gene matches. Germline V gene data show CDR1 as SGHTA and CDR2 as FQGNSA. Study results and limitations: The authors proposed limited new T cell recruitment per seasonal influenza vaccination.

The sequence was obtained from a man aged 45-65 years who received an inactivated influenza vaccine. This chain links TRBV7-2 with TRBJ1-5; 7 nucleotides align to TRBD1. Material: PBMCs from blood, obtained approximately 12 days after vaccination. The CDR3 loop reads CASSPGDSFNQPQHF. The CDR3 DNA is TGTGCCAGCAGCCCGGGGGACAGTTTCAATCAGCCCCAGCATTTT.